This TCR beta chain comes out of a study of blood T cell repertoires in COVID-19. Overall study: Samples taken during acute and convalescent COVID-19 were collected in the United States, Italy and Spain. In each case, the material was cDNA or gDNA derived from T cells, B-cell-depleted T cells, or PBMCs.

Sequencing was performed with immunoSEQ multiplex PCR; in TCRdb, only in-frame clones are kept and a portion is missing. Of approximately 41,000 clones detected, about 83% appear once; the ten largest clones hold approximately 43%. CDR3 length: 15 residues. The germline V and J ends were trimmed by 4 bases and 2 bases, with 12 bases remaining between them. Germline-derived CDR1 and CDR2 are LGHDT and YNNKEL (reference sequence). The chain combines TRBV3-1 (or the pseudogene TRBV3-2) with TRBJ2-1; a weak D match, TRBD2 (5 bases). The receptor comes from an elderly woman with acute or convalescent COVID-19. The sample taken for sequencing was peripheral blood. In DNA form, the CDR3 reads TGTGCCAGCAGCCTTCCTAGCCGACCCTACAATGAGCAGTTCTTC. Translation: CASSLPSRPYNEQFF.